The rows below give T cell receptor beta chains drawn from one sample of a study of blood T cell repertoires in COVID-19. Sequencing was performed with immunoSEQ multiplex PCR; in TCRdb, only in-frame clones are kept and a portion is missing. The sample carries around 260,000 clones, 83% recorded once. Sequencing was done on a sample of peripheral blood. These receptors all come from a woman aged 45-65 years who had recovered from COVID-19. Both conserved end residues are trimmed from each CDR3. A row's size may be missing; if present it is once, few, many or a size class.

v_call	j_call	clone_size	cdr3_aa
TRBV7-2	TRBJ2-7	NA	ASSAGRAGEQY
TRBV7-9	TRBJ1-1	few	ASSFPQGAGTEAF
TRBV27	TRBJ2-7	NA	ASSFSLRQGTYEQY
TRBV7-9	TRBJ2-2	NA	ASRSPPGGPTPWELF
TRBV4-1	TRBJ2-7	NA	ASSPFGTSPTYEQY
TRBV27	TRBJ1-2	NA	ASSLLITGGAGYGYT
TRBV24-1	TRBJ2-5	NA	ATSDGGILETQY
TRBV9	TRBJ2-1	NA	ASRPPGQAYNEQF
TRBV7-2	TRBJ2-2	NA	ASSLDGGLNTGELF
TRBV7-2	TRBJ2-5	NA	ASSPIRDSVVTQY
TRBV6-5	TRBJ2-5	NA	ASRPIQGFWETQY
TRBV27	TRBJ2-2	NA	ASCTIQGTGELF
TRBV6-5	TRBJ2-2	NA	ASIGQANTGELF
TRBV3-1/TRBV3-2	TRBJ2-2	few	ASSRLGGVVGTGELF
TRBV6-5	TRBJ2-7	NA	ASSYTGQGSYEQY
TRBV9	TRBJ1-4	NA	ASSVGIGGPTNEKLF
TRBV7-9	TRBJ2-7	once	ASSFTASYEQY
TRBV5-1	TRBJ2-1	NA	ASTEDSISYNEQF
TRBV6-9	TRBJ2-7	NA	ASSYRDRGSYEQY
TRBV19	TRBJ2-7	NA	ASSTTGTEFYEQY
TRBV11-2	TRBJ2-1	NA	ASSPGGTGFDNEQF
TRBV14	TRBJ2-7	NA	ASSQGYIYEQY
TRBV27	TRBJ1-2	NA	ASKQRAGWAFDT
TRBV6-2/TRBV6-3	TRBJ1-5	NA	ASSYGVRNQPQH
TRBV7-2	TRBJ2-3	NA	ASSPGTAQY
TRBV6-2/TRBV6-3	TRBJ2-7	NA	ASSYRGFNYEQY
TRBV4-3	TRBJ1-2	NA	ASSQDLAGAGGYT
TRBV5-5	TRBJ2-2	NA	ASSSTTYATGELF
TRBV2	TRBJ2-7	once	AVGGRGLGGSYEQY
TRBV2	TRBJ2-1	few	ASSALAGARDEQF
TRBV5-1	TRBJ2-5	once	ASSLRGLTGETQY
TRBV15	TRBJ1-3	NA	ATSTDRASGNTIY
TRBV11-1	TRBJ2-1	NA	ASSPTSGANEQF
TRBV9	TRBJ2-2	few	ASSGGVKERNTGELF
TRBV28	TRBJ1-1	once	ASSPLGGGGTEAF
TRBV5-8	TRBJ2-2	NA	ASSTKTGPNTGELF
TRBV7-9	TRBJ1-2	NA	ASSLTGVSLGGYT
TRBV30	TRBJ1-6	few	AWSGQINSPLH
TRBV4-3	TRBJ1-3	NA	ASSNRQGDSGNTIY
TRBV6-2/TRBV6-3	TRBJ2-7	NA	ASSYPRVREADYEQY
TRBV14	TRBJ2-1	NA	ASSPQYEQF
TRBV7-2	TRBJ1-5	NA	ASSAAGAQPQH
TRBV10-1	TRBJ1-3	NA	ASSLNTTGESGNTIY
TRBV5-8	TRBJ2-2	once	ASSFQILAGGPTGELF
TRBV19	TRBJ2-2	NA	ASSVRLAGGLNTGELF
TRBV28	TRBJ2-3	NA	ASSLLGTGGTDTQY
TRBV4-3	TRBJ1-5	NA	ASSQDTQGGQPQH
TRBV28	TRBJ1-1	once	ASSRQLLNTEAF
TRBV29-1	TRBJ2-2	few	STSGTRRTGELF
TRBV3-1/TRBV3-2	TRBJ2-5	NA	ASSRAGTSGGLETQY
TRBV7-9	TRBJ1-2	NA	ASSLNRGDYGYT